This T cell receptor beta chain appears in the sequencing data of a study of blood T cell repertoires in COVID-19. Study in general: Acute and convalescent COVID-19 samples came from the United States, Italy and Spain. T cells, B-cell-depleted T cells, or PBMCs supplied cDNA or gDNA.

Per the original data handling: Estimation of nucleated cell counts relied on the amplification of reference gene primers. The method was immunoSEQ multiplex PCR; TCRdb's version includes in-frame clones alone and lacks a portion of them. The DNA was the basis for D and trimming; V, J and clone size are from that table. The repertoire has approximately 160,000 clones, approximately 95% of them found once; the top ten carry roughly 2%. Seattle researchers signed up patients amid active infection and tracked them longitudinally. Per the germline V gene, CDR1 is SGHTA and CDR2 is FQGNSA. The CDR3 has 14 residues. Trimming took 6 bases from V and 1 from J, leaving 10 bases between them.

The clonotype was recovered from a woman aged 60-75 years with COVID-19, enrolled during active disease. J is TRBJ1-5 and V is TRBV7-2, with a weak D call TRBD1 (6 bases). Input material: peripheral blood. CDR3 residues: CASRVQGSNQPQHF. The CDR3 DNA follows: TGTGCCAGCAGGGTACAGGGAAGCAATCAGCCCCAGCATTTT.